A selection of T cell receptor beta chains follows, all from one sample in a study of cytomegalovirus exposure and HLA in healthy donors. Sequencing was performed with immunoSEQ multiplex PCR; in TCRdb, only in-frame clones are kept and a portion is missing. This table holds some 100,000 clones, 79% found once. Sequenced input: PBMCs. These receptors all come from a female donor in good health and CMV-seropositive. The CDR3 runs from the conserved cysteine through the conserved F or W. Fields, in order: V gene, J gene, CDR3 protein.

V: TRBV10-3; J: TRBJ1-2; CDR3: CAISETRQGNYGYTF
V: TRBV6-5; J: TRBJ1-1; CDR3: CASRNRGNTEAFF
V: TRBV9; J: TRBJ2-2; CDR3: CASRGGGSGELFF
V: TRBV5-6; J: TRBJ1-4; CDR3: CASGARQGTNEKLFF
V: TRBV4-3; J: TRBJ2-2; CDR3: CASSQTSGGNTGELFF
V: TRBV6-5; J: TRBJ2-5; CDR3: CASSTGGLVKTQYF
V: TRBV18; J: TRBJ2-7; CDR3: CASSPGRQSSYEQYF
V: TRBV4-2; J: TRBJ1-1; CDR3: CASSQGGQGNTEAFF
V: TRBV7-9; J: TRBJ1-1; CDR3: CSSSLTEEAFF
V: TRBV19; J: TRBJ1-1; CDR3: CASSIDRGMNTEAFF
V: TRBV7-6; J: TRBJ2-1; CDR3: CASSSSGGAHNEQFF
V: TRBV7-8; J: TRBJ2-7; CDR3: CASSPAGAGVRVEQYF
V: TRBV4-1; J: TRBJ2-3; CDR3: CASSQRDPSWGRWSTDTQYF
V: TRBV7-2; J: TRBJ1-2; CDR3: CASSLPGRALANYGYTF
V: TRBV9; J: TRBJ2-1; CDR3: CASSPLVAGVTNEQFF
V: TRBV5-5; J: TRBJ2-3; CDR3: CASSSQGTSTDTQYF
V: TRBV18; J: TRBJ2-7; CDR3: CASSTPGQPYEQYF
V: TRBV4-3; J: TRBJ1-4; CDR3: CASSLPGQGEKLFF
V: TRBV27; J: TRBJ1-1; CDR3: CASSFQGEAFF
V: TRBV30; J: TRBJ2-1; CDR3: CASKREGNYNEQFF
V: TRBV18; J: TRBJ1-1; CDR3: CASSPNSGNTEAFF
V: TRBV5-1; J: TRBJ2-7; CDR3: CASSLEGQRGEQYF
V: TRBV20-1; J: TRBJ1-3; CDR3: CSARSGDTIYF
V: TRBV30; J: TRBJ1-2; CDR3: CAWRYIDRETEGYTF
V: TRBV9; J: TRBJ2-1; CDR3: CASSVVGGLGTPGGEQFF
V: TRBV27; J: TRBJ2-1; CDR3: CASSRRGYNEQFF
V: TRBV28; J: TRBJ2-1; CDR3: CASSPLGGYNEQFF
V: TRBV5-6; J: TRBJ1-2; CDR3: CASARTGGASNYGYTF
V: TRBV15; J: TRBJ2-3; CDR3: CATSRAGVITDTQYF
V: TRBV4-1; J: TRBJ2-3; CDR3: CASSQEVKRERTDTQYF
V: TRBV7-9; J: TRBJ1-1; CDR3: CSSSLARMAAGTEAFF
V: TRBV7-2; J: TRBJ1-1; CDR3: CASSLHRQAENTEAFF
V: TRBV5-6; J: TRBJ1-4; CDR3: CASSFQGNEKLFF
V: TRBV7-9; J: TRBJ1-5; CDR3: CASSPTQGNQPQHF
V: TRBV5-1; J: TRBJ2-3; CDR3: CASSLDSLRTDTQYF
V: TRBV7-2; J: TRBJ2-1; CDR3: CASSSTPGLIEQFF
V: TRBV29-1; J: TRBJ1-6; CDR3: CSDPPRDRGGNSYNSPLHF
V: TRBV5-6; J: TRBJ2-5; CDR3: CASSEEGRGGEETQYF
V: TRBV5-1; J: TRBJ2-1; CDR3: CASATGSGSYNEQFF
V: TRBV15; J: TRBJ1-2; CDR3: CATSRDKKAGGGGYTF
V: TRBV10-2; J: TRBJ1-2; CDR3: CASSESSSLRAGYTF
V: TRBV12-5; J: TRBJ1-5; CDR3: CASGLVIGGNQPQHF
V: TRBV2; J: TRBJ2-1; CDR3: CASSEPGAGSHNEQFF
V: TRBV10-1; J: TRBJ2-2; CDR3: CASGGGVNTGELFF
V: TRBV19; J: TRBJ2-7; CDR3: CASSPQGGAEQYF
V: TRBV5-1; J: TRBJ1-1; CDR3: CASSLALRGTNTEAFF